This T cell receptor beta chain appears in the sequencing data of a study of shared clonotypes between healthy human individuals. The CDR3 contains 16 residues. The V gene's germline CDR1 is SGHNT and CDR2 YENEEA. Trimming left V 0 bases short and J 4 bases short, with 13 bases between. Turning to this clone: Its antigen is unknown.

Sequenced by immunoSEQ multiplex PCR; TCRdb stores in-frame clones only, minus some. This sample has some 1.5 million clones; around 98% occur once, and the top ten carry about 0.42%. General observations from the study: Shared clonotypes: about 5.3% naive CD4, under 4% naive CD8, around 2.4% memory CD4, about 0.4% memory CD8.

Sequenced sample: naive CD4+ T cells sorted from blood. Subset specified: CD45RA+ positively selected. This TCR was sampled from a man aged 25 to 40 in good health. This chain uses TRBV11-3 with TRBJ2-1; D possibly corresponds to TRBD1 (6 bases). This CDR3 reads CASSLEFGTLYNEQFF. CDR3 nucleotide sequence: TGTGCCAGCAGCTTAGAATTCGGGACACTTTACAATGAGCAGTTCTTC. Filled out from reference TRBV11-3 and TRBJ2-1, the complete variable domain reads EAGVVQSPRYKIIEKKQPVAFWCNPISGHNTLYWYLQNLGQGPELLIRYENEEAVDDSQLPKDRFSAERLKGVDSTLKIQPAELGDSAVYLCASSLEFGTLYNEQFFGPGTRLTVL.